A single sample is the source of the 14 T cell receptor beta chains below, sequenced in a study of cytomegalovirus exposure and HLA in healthy donors. The PCR employed 60 Vbeta primers together with 13 Jbeta primers. Sequencing was performed with immunoSEQ multiplex PCR; in TCRdb, only in-frame clones are kept and a portion is missing. The repertoire consists of about 190,000 clones, with around 67% occurring once and the leading ten covering 3% to 3.5%. What was sequenced was PBMCs. All receptors derive from a woman aged 25 to 39 in good health and CMV-seropositive.

This sequence joins TRBV7-7 and TRBJ1-3, with 9 positions matching TRBD1. Germline V gene data show CDR1 as SSHAT and CDR2 as FNYEAQ (reference sequence). The V gene end was trimmed by 1 base and the J gene end by 2 bases; junction bases not matched to a gene: 0. The CDR3 length is 15 residues. Written as DNA, the CDR3 is TGTGCCAGCAGCTTAGGACAGGGGGCTGGAAACACCATATATTTT. This encodes CASSLGQGAGNTIYF.

The V and J genes are TRBV28 and TRBJ2-7; 12 nucleotides agree with TRBD2. CDR1 is MDHEN, CDR2 SYDVKM, per germline. V shed 9 bases, J shed 2 bases, and the junction held 5 bases outside the gene matches. The CDR3 covers 14 residues. The CDR3 region is CASSSGRGAYEQYF. For the CDR3, the DNA is TGTGCCAGTTCTAGCGGGAGGGGGGCCTACGAGCAGTACTTC.

J is TRBJ1-2 and V is TRBV5-1; a weak D match, TRBD1 (5 bases). This CDR3 region has 15 residues. Trimming pared 6 bases from V and 0 bases from J, leaving 15 bases between. The germline V gene has CDR1 SGHRS and CDR2 YFSETQ. CDR3 DNA: TGCGCCAGCACCTTAGGGCGACAGTCTAACTATGGCTACACCTTC. This encodes CASTLGRQSNYGYTF.

This clone was recorded once. Here the CDR3 DNA reads TGCGCCAGCGGGGGGACAGCTGCATCTAATGAAAAACTGTTTTTT. Translated, it gives CASGGTAASNEKLFF. The rearrangement joins TRBV5-1 to TRBJ1-4, with 7 bases identical to TRBD1. Germline V gene data show CDR1 as SGHRS and CDR2 as YFSETQ. The CDR3 has 15 residues. Trimming at V came to 7 bases and at J to 3 bases, leaving 9 bases not matched to a gene.

The CDR3 nucleotides read TGTGCCAGCAGCAGGGTCACCGGGGAGCTGTTTTTT. Residues: CASSRVTGELFF. The rearrangement links TRBV27 to TRBJ2-2; the D gene is possibly TRBD1 (5 bases). The length of the CDR3 is 12 residues. Between the trimmed V and J ends, which lost 6 bases and 4 bases, there was a span of 6 bases. Germline CDR1 reads MNHEY; CDR2 reads SMNVEV (reference sequence).

The chain carries TRBV28 and TRBJ1-1; tentative D call: TRBD1 (5 bases). From germline, CDR1 is MDHEN and CDR2 SYDVKM. The CDR3 is 12 amino acids. V lost 7 bases to trimming and J lost 5 bases, with 11 bases between them. CDR3 loop: CASILGGTEAFF. The CDR3 DNA follows: TGTGCCAGCATCTTGGGGGGAACTGAAGCTTTCTTT.

This clone was recorded once. The chain couples TRBV11-2 to TRBJ2-2; no reliable D call. Trimming shortened V by 5 bases and J by 5 bases, and 15 bases separated the two germline ends. The CDR3 is 15 residues long. Germline values: CDR1 SGHAT, CDR2 FQNNGV. The CDR3 DNA is TGTGCCAGCAGCCCGATTAGGCGGTCTACCGGGGAGCTGTTTTTT. It codes for CASSPIRRSTGELFF.

The chain couples TRBV28 to TRBJ2-1; 12 positions match TRBD2. Germline loops: CDR1 MDHEN, CDR2 SYDVKM. The CDR3 is 16 residues long. Trimming took 6 bases from V and 3 from J; bases not matched to a gene: 6. The CDR3 DNA follows: TGTGCCAGCAGCCCTGGACTAGCGGGGATCTACAATGAGCAGTTCTTC. Its translation is CASSPGLAGIYNEQFF.

The V gene is TRBV6-1, the J gene TRBJ1-4; TRBD1 matches at 7 bases. CDR1 and CDR2 from the germline V gene are MNHNS and SASEGT. Losses at the gene ends were 6 bases for V and 11 bases for J; bases not matched to a gene: 6. This CDR3 region has 12 residues. CDR3: CASRLDREKLFF. The CDR3 DNA reads TGTGCCAGCAGACTAGACAGGGAGAAACTGTTTTTT.

V is TRBV6-1 and J is TRBJ2-7; D gene uncertain. V lost 2 bases and J lost 3, with 5 bases in between. The CDR3 spans 12 residues. Germline lookup yields CDR1 MNHNS and CDR2 SASEGT. The CDR3 loop is CASSEHVYEQYF. Here the CDR3 DNA reads TGTGCCAGCAGTGAACATGTCTACGAGCAGTACTTC.

A single count supports this clone. Mismatch with germline at one junction end may stem from a read error. This chain joins TRBV6-1 and TRBJ1-6; TRBD1 matches 8 bases. From germline, CDR1 is MNHNS and CDR2 SASEGT. The CDR3 has 15 amino acids. The DNA of the CDR3 is TGTGCCGGCAGTGAGAGACAGGGGAGTAATTCACCCCTCCACTTT. This codes for CAGSERQGSNSPLHF.

The V call is TRBV5-1, the J call TRBJ1-1; D may be TRBD1 (5 bases). The germline V gene encodes CDR1 SGHRS and CDR2 YFSETQ. This CDR3 has 16 residues. Trimming shortened V by 1 base and J by 1 base, and 14 bases separated the two germline ends. CDR3 DNA sequence: TGCGCCAGCAGCTTGAGCCAGGGCTACGGGAACACTGAAGCTTTCTTT. This encodes CASSLSQGYGNTEAFF.

The table lists this clone with a few counts. This chain connects TRBV11-2 to TRBJ2-7; TRBD2 aligns across 9 bases. This CDR3 spans 18 amino acids. Germline assignment: CDR1 SGHAT and CDR2 FQNNGV. Trimming at V came to 6 bases and at J to 2 bases, leaving 17 bases not matched to a gene. The CDR3 nucleotides are TGTGCCAGCAGTGACTCAAACCGACCGGGACTAGCCACCTACGAGCAGTACTTC. It yields the protein CASSDSNRPGLATYEQYF. The full variable domain, with the rest looked up from reference TRBV11-2 and TRBJ2-7, is EAGVAQSPRYKIIEKRQSVAFWCNPISGHATLYWYQQILGQGPKLLIQFQNNGVVDDSQLPKDRFSAERLKGVDSTLKIQPAKLEDSAVYLCASSDSNRPGLATYEQYFGPGTRLTVT.

The chain has TRBV7-9 and TRBJ1-4, with TRBD1 as a possible D gene (5 bases). CDR3 size: 16 residues. Germline V gene lookup returns CDR1 SEHNR and CDR2 FQNEAQ (reference sequence). Trimming removed 5 bases at V and 6 bases at J, with 19 bases between. The CDR3 reads CASSQGWAAGYEKLFF. As DNA, the CDR3 is TGTGCCAGCAGCCAAGGGTGGGCAGCAGGGTATGAAAAACTGTTTTTT.